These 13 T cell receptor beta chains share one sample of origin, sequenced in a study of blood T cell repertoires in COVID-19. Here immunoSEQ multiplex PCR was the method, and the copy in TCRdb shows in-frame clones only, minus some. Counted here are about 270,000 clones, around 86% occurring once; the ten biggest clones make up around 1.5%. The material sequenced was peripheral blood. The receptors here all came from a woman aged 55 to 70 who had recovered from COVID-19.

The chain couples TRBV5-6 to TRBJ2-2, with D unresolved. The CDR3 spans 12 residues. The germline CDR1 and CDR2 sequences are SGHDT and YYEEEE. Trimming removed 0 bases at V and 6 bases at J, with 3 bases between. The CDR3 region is CASSLVAGELFF. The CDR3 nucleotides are TGTGCCAGCAGCTTGGTAGCCGGGGAGCTGTTTTTT.

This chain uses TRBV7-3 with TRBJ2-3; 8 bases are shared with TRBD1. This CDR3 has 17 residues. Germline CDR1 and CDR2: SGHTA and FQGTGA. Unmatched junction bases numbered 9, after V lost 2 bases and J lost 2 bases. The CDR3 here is CASSLGLTGVPTDTQYF. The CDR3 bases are TGTGCCAGCAGCTTAGGTTTGACAGGGGTCCCCACAGATACGCAGTATTTT. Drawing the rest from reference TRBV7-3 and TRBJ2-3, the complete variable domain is GAGVSQTPSNKVTEKGKYVELRCDPISGHTALYWYRQSLGQGPEFLIYFQGTGAADDSGLPNDRFFAVRPEGSVSTLKIQRTERGDSAVYLCASSLGLTGVPTDTQYFGPGTRLTVL.

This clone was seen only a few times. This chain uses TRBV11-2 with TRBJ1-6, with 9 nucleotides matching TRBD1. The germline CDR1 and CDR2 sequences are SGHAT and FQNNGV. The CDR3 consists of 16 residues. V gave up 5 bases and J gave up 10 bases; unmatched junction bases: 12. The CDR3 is CASSPQGGTGQSPLHF. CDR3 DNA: TGTGCCAGCAGCCCACAGGGGGGGACAGGGCAATCACCCCTCCACTTT.

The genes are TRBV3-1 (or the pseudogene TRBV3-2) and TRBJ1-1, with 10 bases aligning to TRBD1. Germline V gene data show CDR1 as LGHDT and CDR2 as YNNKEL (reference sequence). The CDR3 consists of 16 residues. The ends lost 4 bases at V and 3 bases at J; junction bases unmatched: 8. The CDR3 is CASSRRQGARDTEAFF. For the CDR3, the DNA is TGTGCCAGCAGCCGCCGACAGGGGGCGCGGGACACTGAAGCTTTCTTT.

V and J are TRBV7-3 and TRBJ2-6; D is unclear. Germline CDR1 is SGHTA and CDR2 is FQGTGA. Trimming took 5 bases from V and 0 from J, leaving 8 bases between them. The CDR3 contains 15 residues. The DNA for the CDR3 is TGTGCCAGCAGCACCAGATACTCTGGGGCCAACGTCCTGACTTTC. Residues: CASSTRYSGANVLTF.

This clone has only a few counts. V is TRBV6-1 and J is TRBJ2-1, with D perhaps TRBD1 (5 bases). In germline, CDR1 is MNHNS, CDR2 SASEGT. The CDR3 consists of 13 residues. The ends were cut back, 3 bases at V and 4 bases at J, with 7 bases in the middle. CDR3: CASSDSGYNEQFF. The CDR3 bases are TGTGCCAGCAGTGATTCAGGGTACAATGAGCAGTTCTTC.

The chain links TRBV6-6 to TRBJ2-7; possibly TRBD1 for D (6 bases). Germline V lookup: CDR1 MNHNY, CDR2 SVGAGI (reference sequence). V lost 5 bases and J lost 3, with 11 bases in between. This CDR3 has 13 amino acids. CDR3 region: CASSTTDSYEQYF. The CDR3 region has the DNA TGTGCCAGCAGTACTACGGACAGCTACGAGCAGTACTTC.

CDR3 DNA: TGTGCCAGCCGACAGGGAGATACGCAGTATTTT. Its protein product is CASRQGDTQYF. This chain joins TRBV6-4 and TRBJ2-3, with TRBD1 matching 7 bases. CDR3 length: 11 residues. Germline V gives CDR1 MRHNA, CDR2 SNTAGT. Trimming took 8 bases from V and 5 from J; bases not matched to a gene: 1.

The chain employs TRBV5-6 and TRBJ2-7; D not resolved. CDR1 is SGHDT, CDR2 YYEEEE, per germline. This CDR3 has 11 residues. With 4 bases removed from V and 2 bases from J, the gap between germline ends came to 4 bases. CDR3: CASSIAYEQYF. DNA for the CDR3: TGTGCCAGCAGCATAGCCTACGAGCAGTACTTC.

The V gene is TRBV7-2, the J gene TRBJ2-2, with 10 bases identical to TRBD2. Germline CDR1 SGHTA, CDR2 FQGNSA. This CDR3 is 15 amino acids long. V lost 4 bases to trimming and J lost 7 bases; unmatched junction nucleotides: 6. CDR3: CASSWGLAQVGELFF. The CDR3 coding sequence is TGTGCCAGCAGCTGGGGACTAGCGCAGGTCGGGGAGCTGTTTTTT.

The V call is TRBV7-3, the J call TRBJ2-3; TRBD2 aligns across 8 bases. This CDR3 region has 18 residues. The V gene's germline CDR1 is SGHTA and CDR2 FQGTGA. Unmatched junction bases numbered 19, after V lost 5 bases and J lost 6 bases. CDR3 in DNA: TGTGCCAGCAGCCCGCCCTCGGCGGGCGGGGGGAATTGGGATACGCAGTATTTT. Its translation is CASSPPSAGGGNWDTQYF.

The CDR3 sequence: CSVEAGGWNTEAFF. The CDR3 coding sequence is TGCAGCGTTGAAGCGGGAGGGTGGAACACTGAAGCTTTCTTT. This chain connects TRBV29-1 to TRBJ1-1; D is ambiguous. Trimming cost V 1 base and J 1 base, with 10 bases left between them. The CDR3 loop spans 14 amino acids. Germline V gene data show CDR1 as SQVTM and CDR2 as ANQGSEA.

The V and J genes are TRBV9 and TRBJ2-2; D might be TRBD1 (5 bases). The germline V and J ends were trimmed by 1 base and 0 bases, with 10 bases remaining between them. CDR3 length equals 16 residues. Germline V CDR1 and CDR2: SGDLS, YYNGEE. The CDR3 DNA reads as TGTGCCAGCAGCGTATCAGGGTTCGCGAACACCGGGGAGCTGTTTTTT. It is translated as CASSVSGFANTGELFF.